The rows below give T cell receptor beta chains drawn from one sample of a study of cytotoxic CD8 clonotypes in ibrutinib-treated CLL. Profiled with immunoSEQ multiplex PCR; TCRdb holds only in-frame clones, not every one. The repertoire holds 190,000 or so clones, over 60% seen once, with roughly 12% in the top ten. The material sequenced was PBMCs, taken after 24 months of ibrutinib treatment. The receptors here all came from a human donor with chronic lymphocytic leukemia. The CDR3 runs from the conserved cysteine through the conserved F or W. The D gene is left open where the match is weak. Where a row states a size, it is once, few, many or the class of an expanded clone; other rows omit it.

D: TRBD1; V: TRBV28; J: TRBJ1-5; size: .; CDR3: CASSFTSGGYQPQHF; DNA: TGTGCCAGCAGTTTTACATCAGGGGGGTATCAGCCCCAGCATTTT
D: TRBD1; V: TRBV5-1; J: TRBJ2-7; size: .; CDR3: CASSTSDREDTSYYEQYF; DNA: TGCGCCAGCAGCACCTCGGACAGGGAAGATACGTCCTACTACGAGCAGTACTTC
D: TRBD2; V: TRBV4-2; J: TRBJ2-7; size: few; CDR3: CASSQDSGTSSYEQYF; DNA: TGTGCCAGCAGCCAAGATAGCGGGACTAGCTCCTACGAGCAGTACTTC
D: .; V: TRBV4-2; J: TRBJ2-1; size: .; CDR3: CASSPRILADNEQFF; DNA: TGTGCCAGCAGCCCTCGGATTTTAGCTGACAATGAGCAGTTCTTC
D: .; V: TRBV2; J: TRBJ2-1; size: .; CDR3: CASTDIPKTRLEQFF; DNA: TGTGCCAGCACCGACATACCAAAAACCCGACTAGAGCAGTTCTTC
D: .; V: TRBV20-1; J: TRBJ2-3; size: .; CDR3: CSAGGTASGYF; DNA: TGCAGTGCTGGAGGGACAGCCTCCGGGTATTTT
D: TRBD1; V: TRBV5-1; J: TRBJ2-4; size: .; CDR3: CASSRGTELENIQYF; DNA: TGCGCCAGCAGCAGAGGGACAGAGCTGGAAAACATTCAGTACTTC
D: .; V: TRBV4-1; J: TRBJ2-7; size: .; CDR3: CASSHQLSGEQYF; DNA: TGCGCCAGCAGCCATCAACTCTCGGGAGAGCAGTACTTC
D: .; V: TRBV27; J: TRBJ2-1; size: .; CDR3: CASSNDRLDSYNEQFF; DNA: TGTGCCAGCAGTAACGACAGGTTAGACTCCTACAATGAGCAGTTCTTC
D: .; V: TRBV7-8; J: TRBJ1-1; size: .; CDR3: CASSLSAGQNTEAFF; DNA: TGTGCCAGCAGCTTATCCGCGGGACAAAACACTGAAGCTTTCTTT
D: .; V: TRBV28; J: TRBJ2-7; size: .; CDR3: CASSSVWRGSDYEQYF; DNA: TGTGCCAGCAGTTCCGTTTGGCGTGGGAGTGACTACGAGCAGTACTTC
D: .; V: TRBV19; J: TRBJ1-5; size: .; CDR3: CASSTIEWYSNQPQHF; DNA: TGTGCCAGTAGTACGATTGAATGGTATAGCAATCAGCCCCAGCATTTT
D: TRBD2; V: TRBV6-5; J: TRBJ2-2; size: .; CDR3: CASSLGLAGTGELFF; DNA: TGTGCCAGCAGCCTCGGACTAGCGGGCACCGGGGAGCTGTTTTTT
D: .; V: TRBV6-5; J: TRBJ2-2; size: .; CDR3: CASSRGVETGELFF; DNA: TGTGCCAGCAGCAGGGGCGTTGAGACCGGGGAGCTGTTTTTT
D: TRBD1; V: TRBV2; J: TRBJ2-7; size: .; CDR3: CASSEIGTEGEQYF; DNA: TGTGCCAGCAGTGAAATCGGGACAGAGGGCGAGCAGTACTTC
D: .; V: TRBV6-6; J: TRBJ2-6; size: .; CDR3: CASRVDGSGANVLTF; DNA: TGTGCCAGCAGGGTCGACGGCTCTGGGGCCAACGTCCTGACTTTC
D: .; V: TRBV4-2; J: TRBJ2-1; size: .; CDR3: CASSQDRTEQFF; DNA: TGTGCCAGCAGCCAAGACCGCACTGAGCAGTTCTTC
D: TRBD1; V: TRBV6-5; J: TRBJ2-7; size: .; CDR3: CASSLGQGAVHEQYF; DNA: TGTGCCAGCAGTTTAGGACAGGGGGCAGTTCACGAGCAGTACTTC
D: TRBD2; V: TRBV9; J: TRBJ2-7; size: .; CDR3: CASSVGTSGSTHSYEQYF; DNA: TGTGCCAGCAGCGTAGGCACTAGCGGGAGCACCCACTCCTACGAGCAGTACTTC
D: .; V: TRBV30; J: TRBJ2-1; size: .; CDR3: CAWSVRPFYNEQFF; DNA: TGTGCCTGGAGTGTACGGCCCTTTTACAATGAGCAGTTCTTC
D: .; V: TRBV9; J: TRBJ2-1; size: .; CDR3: CASSVEGNSYNEQFF; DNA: TGTGCCAGCAGCGTAGAGGGAAATAGCTACAATGAGCAGTTCTTC
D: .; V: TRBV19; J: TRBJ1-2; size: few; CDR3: CASRIGTLEDYTF; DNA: TGTGCCAGTAGGATCGGGACCCTCGAGGACTACACCTTC
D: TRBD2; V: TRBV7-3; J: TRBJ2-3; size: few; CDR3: CASSPGGPYTQYF; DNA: TGTGCCAGCAGCCCGGGGGGACCGTATACGCAGTATTTT
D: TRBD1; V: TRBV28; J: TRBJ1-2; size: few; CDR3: CASSPWGQGAYGYTF; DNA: TGTGCCAGCAGTCCATGGGGACAGGGGGCCTATGGCTACACCTTC
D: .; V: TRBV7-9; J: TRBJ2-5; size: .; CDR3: CASSGQGKETQYF; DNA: TGTGCCAGCAGTGGGCAGGGGAAAGAGACCCAGTACTTC
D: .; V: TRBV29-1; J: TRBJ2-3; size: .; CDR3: CSTYGSLTDTQYF; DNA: TGCAGCACCTACGGGAGTCTGACAGATACGCAGTATTTT
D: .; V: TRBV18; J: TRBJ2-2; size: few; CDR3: CASSPNQGPGELFF; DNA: TGTGCCAGCTCACCAAATCAGGGACCCGGGGAGCTGTTTTTT
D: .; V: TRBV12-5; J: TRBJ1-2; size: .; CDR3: CASGLPRQNYGYTF; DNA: TGTGCTAGTGGTTTGCCTAGGCAGAACTATGGCTACACCTTC
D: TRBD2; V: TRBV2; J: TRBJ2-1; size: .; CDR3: CASSGLAGLGQFF; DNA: TGTGCCAGCAGTGGACTAGCGGGGCTAGGGCAGTTCTTC
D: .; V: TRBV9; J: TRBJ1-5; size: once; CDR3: CASSVEAGGNQPQHF; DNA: TGTGCCAGCAGCGTAGAAGCCGGCGGCAATCAGCCCCAGCATTTT
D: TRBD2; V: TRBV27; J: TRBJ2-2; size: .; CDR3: CASSQVGGNGGELFF; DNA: TGTGCCAGCAGTCAGGTCGGGGGGAATGGCGGGGAGCTGTTTTTT
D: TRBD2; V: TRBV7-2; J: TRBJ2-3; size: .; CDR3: CASSFLVFREAAGDTQYF; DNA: TGTGCCAGCAGCTTCTTGGTTTTTCGGGAGGCCGCGGGTGATACGCAGTATTTT
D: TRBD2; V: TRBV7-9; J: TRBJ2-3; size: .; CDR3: CASSIGTSGSPDTQYF; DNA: TGTGCCAGCAGCATCGGTACTAGCGGCTCCCCGGATACGCAGTATTTT
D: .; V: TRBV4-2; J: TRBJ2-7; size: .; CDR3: CASSRADSYEQYF; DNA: TGTGCCAGCAGCCGCGCGGACTCCTACGAGCAGTACTTC
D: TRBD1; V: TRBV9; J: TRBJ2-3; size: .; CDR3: CASSVGTGGTDTQYF; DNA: TGTGCCAGCAGCGTAGGGACAGGGGGCACAGATACGCAGTATTTT
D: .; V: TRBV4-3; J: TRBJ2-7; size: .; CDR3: CASSQDARGGYEQYF; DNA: TGCGCCAGCAGCCAAGATGCCAGGGGTGGGTACGAGCAGTACTTC
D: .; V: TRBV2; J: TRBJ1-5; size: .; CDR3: CASRQGSQPQHF; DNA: TGTGCCAGCAGACAGGGTTCCCAGCCCCAGCATTTT
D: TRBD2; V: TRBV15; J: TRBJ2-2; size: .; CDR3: CATSTGTSGLNTGELFF; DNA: TGTGCCACCAGCACCGGAACTAGCGGGCTCAACACCGGGGAGCTGTTTTTT
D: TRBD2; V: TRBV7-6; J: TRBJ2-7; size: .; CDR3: CASSGGGTIGEQYF; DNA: TGTGCCAGCAGCGGGGGGGGAACAATCGGCGAGCAGTACTTC
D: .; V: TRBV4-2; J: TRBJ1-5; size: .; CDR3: CASSQDHGSQPQHF; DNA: TGTGCCAGCAGCCAAGACCATGGGAGTCAGCCCCAGCATTTT
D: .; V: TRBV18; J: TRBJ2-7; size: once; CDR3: CASSRAGSSSYEQYF; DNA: TGTGCCAGCTCACGCGCGGGAAGTAGCTCCTACGAGCAGTACTTC
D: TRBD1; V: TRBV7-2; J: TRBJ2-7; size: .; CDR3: CASSHRDRGYEQYF; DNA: TGTGCCAGCAGCCACCGGGACAGGGGCTACGAGCAGTACTTC
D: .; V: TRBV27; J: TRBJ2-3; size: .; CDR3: CASSLRPDGHTDTQYF; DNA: TGTGCCAGCAGTTTAAGGCCGGATGGACACACAGATACGCAGTATTTT
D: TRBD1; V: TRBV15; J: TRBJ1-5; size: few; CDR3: CATSLGQNNQPQHF; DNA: TGTGCCACCAGCCTGGGACAGAACAATCAGCCCCAGCATTTT
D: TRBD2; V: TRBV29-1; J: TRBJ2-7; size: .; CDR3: CSVELFGRKPYEQYF; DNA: TGCAGCGTTGAGTTGTTCGGGAGGAAGCCCTACGAGCAGTACTTC
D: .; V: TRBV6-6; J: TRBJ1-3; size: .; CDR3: CASSYSTGGGGNTIYF; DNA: TGTGCCAGCAGTTACTCGACGGGGGGCGGTGGAAACACCATATATTTT
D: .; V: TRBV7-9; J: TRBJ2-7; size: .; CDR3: CASSALGSGSGEQYF; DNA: TGTGCCAGCAGCGCACTGGGGTCCGGCTCCGGCGAGCAGTACTTC
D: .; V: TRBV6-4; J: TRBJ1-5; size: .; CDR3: CASSLNSNQPQHF; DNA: TGTGCCAGCAGTTTGAATAGCAATCAGCCCCAGCATTTT
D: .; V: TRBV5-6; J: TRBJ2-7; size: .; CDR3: CASSLLISGREQYF; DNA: TGTGCCAGCAGCCTATTAATCTCGGGACGCGAGCAGTACTTC
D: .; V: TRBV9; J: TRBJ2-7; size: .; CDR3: CASSISPIEGYEQYF; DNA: TGTGCCAGCAGCATTAGCCCGATCGAGGGCTACGAGCAGTACTTC
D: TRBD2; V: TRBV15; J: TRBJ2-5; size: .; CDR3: CATSRDQPFLAGVETQYF; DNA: TGTGCCACCAGCAGAGATCAACCCTTCTTAGCGGGAGTAGAGACCCAGTACTTC
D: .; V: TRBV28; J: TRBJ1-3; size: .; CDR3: CASTSRNTIYF; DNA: TGTGCCAGCACATCGCGAAACACCATATATTTT
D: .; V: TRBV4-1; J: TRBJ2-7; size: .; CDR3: CASSQDYGGSPSSYEQYF; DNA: TGCGCCAGCAGCCAAGATTACGGGGGCTCCCCGTCGTCCTACGAGCAGTACTTC
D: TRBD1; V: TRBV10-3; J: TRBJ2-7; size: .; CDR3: CAIRTGGHEQYF; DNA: TGTGCCATCAGAACAGGGGGCCACGAGCAGTACTTC